This T cell receptor (beta chain) was recovered during a study of blood T cell repertoires in COVID-19. Study context: Acute and convalescent COVID-19 specimens originated in the United States, Italy and Spain. PBMCs, B-cell-depleted T cells, or T cells were the source of the cDNA or gDNA that made up the material.

Authors' analysis steps: For nucleated cells, counts were estimated from reference gene primer amplification. Clones were sequenced by immunoSEQ multiplex PCR, and TCRdb holds only the in-frame ones, with some missing. V and J calls and clone size are copied from that table; D and trimming were computed from the DNA. The sample consists of some 37,000 clones, approximately 90% of them appearing once. The CDR3 loop spans 20 amino acids. Between the trimmed V and J ends, which lost 7 bases and 3 bases, there was a span of 28 bases. The V gene's germline CDR1 is MNHEY and CDR2 SMNVEV (reference sequence).

This chain connects TRBV27 to TRBJ2-6; the D gene is possibly TRBD1 (6 bases). Sequenced sample: peripheral blood. The origin of this receptor is a man aged 50 to 60 in a cohort sampled during active COVID-19. Here the CDR3 DNA reads TGTGCCAGCACCATAAGGGGGAATGGGTGGAGACCTGATGGGGCCAACGTCCTGACTTTC. Protein product: CASTIRGNGWRPDGANVLTF.